This note documents a single T cell receptor beta chain sequence. Its antigen is undetermined. These data originate in a study of post-analysis software for immune sequencing data. Study information: Patients had relapsing-remitting, secondary progressive or progressive-relapsing multiple sclerosis; some lacked subtype.

Study results and caveats: Compared with controls, patients had more of about five TRBV segments, including TRBV5-6, TRBV5-1 and TRBV20-1. Normalized Chao1 diversity was significantly lower in multiple sclerosis patients than in controls.

The authors incorporated unique molecular identifiers into the TCR beta cDNA libraries. Roughly 490,000 cDNA molecules came from around 1 to 9.1 million T cells. One entry per CDR3 protein, called by TCRdb with MiXCR from the PCR reads. Of some 690,000 distinct CDR3 sequences listed, less than 35% are singletons. The CDR3 consists of 15 residues. Trimming removed 0 bases at V and 0 bases at J, with 12 bases between. Per germline, CDR1 DFQATT and CDR2 SNEGSKA (reference sequence). This TCR came from a girl aged 5 to 17 with multiple sclerosis. The sequencing input was blood. The rearrangement uses TRBV20-1 and TRBJ2-7, with D possibly matching TRBD1 (6 bases). In DNA, the CDR3 is TGCAGTGCTAGAGAGGGGAACAGGGACTCCTACGAGCAGTACTTC. Its translation: CSAREGNRDSYEQYF.